At least ten counts were recorded for the clone carrying this T cell receptor beta chain. HTBI primers from iRepertoire and Arm-PCR of CDR3 regions yielded the TCR beta libraries. One entry per CDR3 protein results from TCRdb running MiXCR on the multiplex PCR reads. The sample includes some 340,000 distinct CDR3 sequences, approximately 12% seen only once; the top ten take approximately 20%. This sample is part of a study of regulatory T cells in long-lasting Graves disease. Whole-study context: For under 3 months, newly diagnosed Graves' patients had been taking antithyroid drugs.

The time point here: newly diagnosed GD, antithyroid drugs for less than 3 months. The TCR library was made from RNA that had been extracted from PBMCs in TRIzol. With EDTA tubes as the receptacles, 7.5 to 10 milliliters of peripheral blood were drawn. The sample was also reused in another study, on T cells in Graves' hyperthyroidism and ophthalmopathy.

The material sequenced was peripheral blood mononuclear cells (PBMCs), taken at new diagnosis, from a patient treated with antithyroid drugs. The TCR originated in a woman in her late teens or twenties with Graves disease.

The chain's CDR3 is CSALGGNQETQYF. As DNA, the CDR3 is TGCAGTGCTCTGGGGGGGAACCAAGAGACCCAGTACTTC. This chain connects TRBV20-1 to TRBJ2-5; 7 bases fit TRBD2. The CDR3 sequence is 13 residues long. V lost 5 bases to trimming and J lost 0 bases; unmatched junction nucleotides: 3. In germline, CDR1 is DFQATT, CDR2 SNEGSKA (reference sequence).